One TCR beta chain is described in this entry. Its antigen remains unknown. The primer mix had 60 Vbeta and 13 Jbeta primers. Clones were read by immunoSEQ multiplex PCR, and TCRdb kept only the in-frame ones, dropping some. The sample lists approximately 190,000 clones; approximately 79% were seen once. The CDR3 runs to 13 residues. The germline gives CDR1 MDHEN, CDR2 SYDVKM. The ends were cut back, 5 bases at V and 6 bases at J, with 13 bases in the middle. This specimen comes from a study of cytomegalovirus exposure and HLA in healthy donors. Findings of the study overall: Immune exposure data for these donors was limited to CMV serostatus.

The specimen was PBMCs. The chain couples TRBV28 to TRBJ1-1, with D unresolved. The sequence came from a man aged 35 to 55 in good health and CMV-seropositive. CDR3 sequence (DNA): TGTGCCAGCAGTATAGATGTTTTCCCTGAAGCTTTCTTT. Its protein product is CASSIDVFPEAFF.